This T cell receptor (beta chain) was captured by sequencing in a study of blood T cell repertoires in COVID-19. Study overall: T cells, B-cell-depleted T cells, or PBMCs provided the cDNA or gDNA that served as material.

Trimming took 5 bases from V and 5 from J; bases not matched to a gene: 5. The CDR3 has 13 residues. Germline V gene lookup returns CDR1 LNHDA and CDR2 SQIVND (reference sequence). In the original analysis: How many nucleated cells were present was estimated from reference gene primer amplification. TCRdb keeps only in-frame clones here, not all; method: immunoSEQ multiplex PCR. V and J calls and clone size are copied from that table; D and trimming were computed from the DNA. The table has approximately 110,000 clones, 85% seen once. The Seattle site enrolled patients during active infection and followed them longitudinally.

The sequencing sample was made of peripheral blood. This sequence was found in a woman older than 75 with COVID-19, enrolled during active disease. The chain couples TRBV19 to TRBJ2-7, with 8 nucleotides matching TRBD1. The CDR3: CASSVRTGNEQYF. Written as DNA, the CDR3 is TGTGCCAGTAGTGTAAGGACAGGGAACGAGCAGTACTTC.